This T cell receptor (beta chain) emerged from a study of T cell changes during pregnancy in multiple sclerosis. Trimming at V came to 7 bases and at J to 1 base, leaving 5 bases not matched to a gene. This CDR3 has 14 amino acids. Germline CDR1 and CDR2: LNHDA and SQIVND (reference sequence). Sequencing used immunoSEQ multiplex PCR; TCRdb keeps in-frame clones, though not all of them. The sample has about 120,000 clones, 93% seen once. The sample was peripheral blood, taken before pregnancy. The rearrangement links TRBV19 to TRBJ2-7; the match to TRBD2 covers 9 bases. This TCR came from a female donor with multiple sclerosis, enrolled in a pregnancy study. The chain's CDR3 is CASKRREGSYEQYF. CDR3 coding DNA: TGTGCCAGTAAGAGGCGGGAGGGATCCTACGAGCAGTACTTC.